The next 20 T cell receptor beta chains were all read from a single sample in a study of breast tumors, draining lymph nodes, adjacent tissues. MiXCR was run by TCRdb on the multiplex PCR reads, yielding one entry per CDR3 protein. The sample yields nearly 200,000 distinct CDR3 sequences, roughly 31% seen once. The lymph nodes were axillary draining lymph nodes from breast cancer patients. Sequences were obtained from axillary lymph node tissue. Receptor source: a female donor with breast cancer. Some clones in this sample may be carry-over from other donors' samples.

In this sample, this clonotype turned up a few times. A read error may be the cause here, since a much bigger clone is one base away. The chain links TRBV20-1 to TRBJ2-7; 9 bases line up with TRBD2. Germline V CDR1 and CDR2: DFQATT, SNEGSKA (reference sequence). The ends lost 5 bases at V and 9 bases at J; junction bases unmatched: 11. The CDR3 totals 13 residues. The DNA for the CDR3 is TGCAGTGCTCCCCGGACTAGCGATAGCGCGCAGTACTTC. This sequence encodes CSAPRTSDSAQYF.

The table lists this clonotype with a few counts. The chain is built from TRBV6-5 and TRBJ1-6, with D uncertain. The CDR3 covers 15 residues. V was clipped by 4 bases and J by 9 bases, with 16 bases between them. Looked up from germline, CDR1 is MNHEY and CDR2 is SVGAGI. The CDR3 region is CASSCSAARGSPLHF. The CDR3 DNA reads as TGTGCCAGCAGTTGCTCGGCGGCCCGGGGTTCACCCCTCCACTTT.

This clonotype was observed many times. This chain links TRBV20-1 with TRBJ1-6; D unresolved. The CDR3 totals 13 residues. The germline CDR1 and CDR2 sequences are DFQATT and SNEGSKA (reference sequence). V was shortened by 1 base and J by 7 bases, with 8 bases between the two germline ends. The CDR3 DNA reads as TGCAGTGCTAGAGGGGGTTGGAATTCACCCCTCCACTTT. The encoded protein is CSARGGWNSPLHF.

Many counts were recorded for this clonotype. The rearrangement joins TRBV6-5 to TRBJ1-3; D not resolved. This CDR3 has 15 amino acids. Trimming pared 0 bases from V and 4 bases from J, leaving 10 bases between. Germline-derived CDR1 and CDR2 are MNHEY and SVGAGI. The CDR3 region is CASSYSSTDGNTIYF. In nucleotides, the CDR3 is TGTGCCAGCAGTTACTCCTCGACCGACGGAAACACCATATATTTT.

On this clonotype itself: Just one base apart from a much larger clone, this may be a read error. The CDR3 DNA reads as TGCAGTGCTCTTCCGGGACGGGGGCCCTCCTATAGCACAGATACGCAGTATTTT. This gives the protein CSALPGRGPSYSTDTQYF. The V gene is TRBV20-1, the J gene TRBJ2-3; D possibly matches TRBD1 or TRBD2 (6 bases each). The CDR3 covers 18 residues. Germline-derived CDR1 and CDR2 are DFQATT and SNEGSKA (reference sequence). The germline V and J ends were trimmed by 5 bases and 0 bases, with 24 bases remaining between them.

This clonotype turned up a few times. The chain joins TRBV27 to TRBJ1-2, with a possible D match to TRBD1 (5 bases). Trimming left V 5 bases short and J 4 bases short, with 17 bases between. Germline V gene lookup returns CDR1 MNHEY and CDR2 SMNVEV (reference sequence). This CDR3 contains 15 residues. CDR3 loop: CASSRDPGRIYGYTF. CDR3 nucleotide sequence: TGTGCCAGCAGTCGAGACCCGGGGCGTATCTATGGCTACACCTTC.

This clonotype has a count of ten or more. The genes are TRBV28 and TRBJ1-4; D not certain. V was cut by 7 bases and J by 7 bases, with 10 bases left in between. Looked up from germline, CDR1 is MDHEN and CDR2 is SYDVKM. The CDR3 contains 12 residues. The CDR3 DNA reads TGTGCCAGCAATCTAGCGAGTGAAAAACTGTTTTTT. This encodes CASNLASEKLFF.

Regarding this clonotype: A much larger clone lies one base from this, so it may be a read error. This chain uses TRBV19 with TRBJ2-7; D is ambiguous. CDR3 length: 11 residues. CDR1 and CDR2 (germline): LNHDA, SQIVND (reference sequence). V was cut by 9 bases and J by 2 bases, with 8 bases left in between. The CDR3 is CARISAYEQYF. As DNA, the CDR3 is TGTGCCAGGATTTCAGCCTACGAGCAGTACTTC. The whole variable domain, filled in from reference TRBV19 and TRBJ2-7, reads DGGITQSPKYLFRKEGQNVTLSCEQNLNHDAMYWYRQDPGQGLRLIYYSQIVNDFQKGDIAEGYSVSREKKESFPLTVTSAQKNPTAFYLCARISAYEQYFGPGTRLTVT.

This clonotype was observed a single time. The junction differs from germline at one of its ends, possibly a read error. The chain is built from TRBV4-1 and TRBJ2-6, with a weak D call TRBD1 (5 bases). The CDR3 runs to 16 residues. Looked up from germline, CDR1 is MGHRA and CDR2 is YSYEKL. The CDR3 sequence: CASSQGGPTGANVLTF. The DNA of the CDR3 is TGCGCCAGCAGCCAAGGGGGTCCTACTGGGGCGAACGTCCTGACTTTC.

This clonotype showed up many times. J is TRBJ2-7 and V is TRBV15, with D possibly being TRBD2 (5 bases). Germline V CDR1 and CDR2: LNHNV, YYDKDF (reference sequence). The V end lost 2 bases, the J end lost 2 bases, and 13 bases lay between the germline ends. The CDR3 length is 15 residues. The CDR3 bases are TGTGCCACCAGCAGAACTCTAGCTGAAACCTACGAGCAGTACTTC. The encoded protein is CATSRTLAETYEQYF.

At least ten counts were recorded for this clonotype. The chain joins TRBV20-1 to TRBJ1-2; no reliable D call. V dropped 6 bases and J dropped 0 bases, with 11 bases sitting between them. The CDR3 has 13 residues. From germline, CDR1 is DFQATT and CDR2 SNEGSKA (reference sequence). CDR3 DNA sequence: TGCAGTGCAACGGCGTTCGCTAACTATGGCTACACCTTC. Protein: CSATAFANYGYTF.

This clonotype was seen more than once but under ten times. The chain carries TRBV27 and TRBJ2-7; 12 bases agree with TRBD2. This CDR3 comprises 16 residues. CDR1 and CDR2 (germline): MNHEY, SMNVEV (reference sequence). J was trimmed by 3 bases and V by 5 bases; bases with no gene match: 8. The CDR3 loop reads CASSPSWTSGNYEQYF. The CDR3 DNA follows: TGTGCCAGCAGTCCTTCATGGACTAGCGGGAACTACGAGCAGTACTTC.

Points on this clonotype: At one end, the junction sequence differs from germline, possibly due to a read error. CDR3 DNA: TGTGCCGGCAGCTTAGGGAGGAACACTGAAGCTTTCTTT. Its translation is CAGSLGRNTEAFF. V is TRBV7-8 and J is TRBJ1-1; D remains unclear. CDR3 length equals 13 residues. Germline CDR1 and CDR2: SGHVS and FQNEAQ.

This clonotype was seen ten or more times. The gene calls are TRBV14 and TRBJ2-1; no clear D. Germline V gene sequence: CDR1 SGHDN, CDR2 FVKESK. Trimming removed 1 base from V and 7 bases from J, with 11 bases in between. The length of the CDR3 is 14 residues. Here the CDR3 DNA reads TGTGCCAGCAGCCAAGCCCAGACCCGTAATGAGCAGTTCTTC. Its translation: CASSQAQTRNEQFF.

The chain employs TRBV6-6 and TRBJ1-2; D gene unclear. CDR1 and CDR2 (germline): MNHNY, SVGAGI (reference sequence). V shed 0 bases and J shed 7 bases, with 24 bases lying between them. This CDR3 spans 18 amino acids. In nucleotides, the CDR3 is TGTGCCAGCAGTTACTCGAGGAGTCGCAGATCCCCTTTGGGTGGCTACACCTTC. Its protein is CASSYSRSRRSPLGGYTF.

Of note for this clonotype: The CDR3 end shows no conserved phenylalanine or tryptophan, and so a read error is likely. No DNA is shown, since the ends of the CDR3 on it are uncertain; the CDR3 is the one TCRdb lists. The V call is TRBV20-1, the J call TRBJ1-4; TRBD1 reflects the table's D call only, with no check against the DNA. Germline V gene data show CDR1 as DFQATT and CDR2 as SNEGSKA (reference sequence). The CDR3 is 8 residues long, counting both termini. The CDR3 loop reads CSASEARG.

This clonotype has only a few counts. The V and J genes are TRBV28 and TRBJ2-7, with TRBD2 identical over 10 bases. V was clipped by 5 bases and J by 5 bases; unmatched bases: 9. The CDR3 sequence is 15 residues long. Germline V gene lookup returns CDR1 MDHEN and CDR2 SYDVKM. As DNA, the CDR3 is TGTGCCAGCAGTCTTTGGCTAGCGGGAGACGACGAGCAGTACTTC. This translates into CASSLWLAGDDEQYF. Full variable domain (rest looked up from reference TRBV28 and TRBJ2-7): DVKVTQSSRYLVKRTGEKVFLECVQDMDHENMFWYRQDPGLGLRLIYFSYDVKMKEKGDIPEGYSVSREKKERFSLILESASTNQTSMYLCASSLWLAGDDEQYFGPGTRLTVT.

This clonotype was recorded a few times. The rearrangement uses TRBV6-5 and TRBJ2-1, with D possibly matching TRBD2 (7 bases). The CDR3 is 15 amino acids. Trimming removed 2 bases at V and 9 bases at J, with 17 bases between. Germline V gene lookup returns CDR1 MNHEY and CDR2 SVGAGI. The CDR3 reads CASSYPRGARSEQFF. The DNA of the CDR3 is TGTGCCAGCAGTTACCCCCGGGGGGCGCGTAGTGAGCAGTTCTTC.

This rearrangement joins TRBV25-1 to TRBJ1-4; maybe TRBD1 (6 bases). Germline CDR1 and CDR2: MGHDK and SYGVNS. The CDR3 contains 18 residues. The V end was cut by 0 bases, the J end by 6 bases, with 20 bases between. CDR3 sequence (DNA): TGTGCCAGCAGTGAATATGGCCGAAAGGGGGGCGAGCATGAAAAACTGTTTTTT. Amino acids: CASSEYGRKGGEHEKLFF.

This clonotype was detected many times. V gene TRBV6-6 combines with J gene TRBJ2-5, with 8 bases matching TRBD2. Germline V lookup: CDR1 MNHNY, CDR2 SVGAGI (reference sequence). V trimming: 5 bases; J trimming: 7 bases; junction bases outside the gene matches: 6. There are 13 residues in the CDR3. The CDR3 sequence is CASSTGTSWTQYF. CDR3 in DNA: TGTGCCAGCAGTACGGGGACTAGTTGGACCCAGTACTTC.